What follows are 8 T cell receptor beta chains derived from one specimen sequenced in a study of T-cell reconstitution after alpha-beta-depleted transplantation in children. Construction of the TCRbeta library involved unique molecular identifiers. TCRdb reprocessed the PCR reads via MiXCR and lists one record per CDR3 protein. The repertoire holds 600,000 or so distinct CDR3 sequences, with more than 20% as singletons. The material was PBMCs, mostly from graft donor cells, obtained 360 days after TCRalphabeta/CD19-depleted stem cell transplant. All receptors derive from a boy under three years old who had a stem cell transplant for acute myeloid leukemia, so the T cells may come from the graft donor.

This clonotype was seen many times. CDR3 DNA sequence: TGTGCCTCCACCGCGGGCGGTATAAGGGGAGCTTTCTTT. It is translated as CASTAGGIRGAFF. The chain has TRBV6-6 and TRBJ1-1, with a tentative D call TRBD1 (5 bases). The CDR3 contains 13 residues. Germline assignment: CDR1 MNHNY and CDR2 SVGAGI (reference sequence). With 11 bases removed from V and 10 bases from J, the gap between germline ends came to 23 bases.

The V gene is TRBV28, the J gene TRBJ2-7; D is uncertain. This CDR3 has 13 amino acids. V gave up 5 bases and J gave up 1 base, with 9 bases separating them. From germline, CDR1 is MDHEN and CDR2 SYDVKM. The CDR3 reads CASSNDESYEQYV. The CDR3 nucleotides read TGTGCCAGCAGTAATGACGAGTCCTACGAGCAGTACGTC.

This clonotype appeared many times. The chain couples TRBV4-1 to TRBJ2-3; D is unclear. Trimming pared 0 bases from V and 6 bases from J, leaving 4 bases between. This CDR3 contains 12 residues. Germline CDR1 is MGHRA and CDR2 is YSYEKL. As DNA, the CDR3 is TGCGCCAGCAGCCAAGAGTGGGATACGCAGTATTTT. Its protein is CASSQEWDTQYF.

The V call is TRBV28, the J call TRBJ1-1; D gene ambiguous. The germline V and J ends were trimmed by 5 bases and 1 base, with 17 bases remaining between them. The CDR3 has 16 residues. Per the germline V gene, CDR1 is MDHEN and CDR2 is SYDVKM. CDR3 amino acids: CASSGGRVIRNTEAFF. The CDR3 nucleotides are TGTGCCAGCAGTGGAGGTAGGGTCATCAGGAACACTGAAGCTTTCTTT.

This clonotype has a count of ten or more. V and J are TRBV15 and TRBJ2-1; no definite D call. The germline V gene encodes CDR1 LNHNV and CDR2 YYDKDF (reference sequence). The CDR3 loop spans 13 amino acids. Trimming shortened V by 0 bases and J by 15 bases, and 15 bases separated the two germline ends. CDR3 in amino acids: CATSRDSLPSRFF. The CDR3 region has the DNA TGTGCCACCAGCAGAGATTCCCTCCCCTCTAGGTTCTTC.

The J gene is TRBJ2-3, the V gene TRBV12-3 or TRBV12-4; D is unresolved. This CDR3 has 14 amino acids. V lost 6 bases and J lost 0, with 10 bases in between. The CDR3 nucleotides are TGTGCCAGCAGCTCGCAGGATAGCACAGATACGCAGTATTTT. Translation gives CASSSQDSTDTQYF.

There are a few counts of this clonotype. This chain uses TRBV11-2 with TRBJ2-3; TRBD2 matches 9 bases. This CDR3 contains 14 residues. Unmatched junction bases numbered 8, after V lost 6 bases and J lost 7 bases. In germline, CDR1 is SGHAT, CDR2 FQNNGV. CDR3 nucleotides: TGTGCCAGCAGGCTAGCGGGGATGGTAAATACGCAGTATTTT. This sequence encodes CASRLAGMVNTQYF.

This clonotype was seen at least ten times. The chain links TRBV29-1 to TRBJ2-3; D is perhaps TRBD1 (6 bases). V dropped 3 bases and J dropped 2 bases, with 12 bases sitting between them. Germline V gene data show CDR1 as SQVTM and CDR2 as ANQGSEA. The CDR3 totals 14 residues. The CDR3, as DNA: TGCAGCGTTGATCAGGGGACAATCACAGATACGCAGTATTTT. Encoded protein: CSVDQGTITDTQYF.